This TCR beta chain was observed in a study of blood T cell repertoires in COVID-19. The data were produced by immunoSEQ multiplex PCR, yet TCRdb's version contains in-frame clones alone and is incomplete. The sample consists of about 150,000 clones, around four fifths of them appearing once. Germline CDR1 ENHRY, CDR2 SYGVKD. Trimming removed 8 bases at V and 8 bases at J, with 15 bases between. CDR3 length equals 12 residues. Sample: PBMCs or T cells enriched from blood (not recorded which). The TCR sequence derives from a woman aged 35 to 49 who had recovered from COVID-19. The chain combines TRBV10-3 with TRBJ1-2, with a tentative D call TRBD1 (5 bases). The CDR3 region has the DNA TGTGCCATCTTTGGCCAGGGAGGCGGCTACACCTTC. This translates into CAIFGQGGGYTF.